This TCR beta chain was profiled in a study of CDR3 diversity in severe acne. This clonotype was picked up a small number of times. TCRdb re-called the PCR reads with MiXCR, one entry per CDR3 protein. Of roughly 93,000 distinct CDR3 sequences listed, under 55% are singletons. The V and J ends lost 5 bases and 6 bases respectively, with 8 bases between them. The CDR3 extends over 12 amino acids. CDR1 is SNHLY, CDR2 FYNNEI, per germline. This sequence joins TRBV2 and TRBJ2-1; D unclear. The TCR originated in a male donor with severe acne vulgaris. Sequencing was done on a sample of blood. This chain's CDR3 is CASSTSLNEQFF. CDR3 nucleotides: TGTGCCAGCAGTACAAGTCTCAATGAGCAGTTCTTC.